Sequencing of this T cell receptor beta chain was carried out in a study of STAT3 mutations in large granular lymphocyte leukemia. General study results and limits: TCR clonotype switching after therapy occurred in about 30% of the 18 patients. Clonal expansion was inferred from other time points because no sample existed at each clone's first appearance. Suggested: STAT3 mutation was not the ancestral event for these clonal expansions. Some patients had persisting codominant clonotypes that could mask small clones. In T-cell large granular lymphocyte leukemia, about half of patients showed multiple immunodominant subclonotypes.

In regard to this clone: Antigen: not known.

The assay was immunoSEQ multiplex PCR, and TCRdb's table has in-frame clones only and misses some. Here the sample spans around 6,600 clones, 45% to 65% being singletons. Germline V CDR1 and CDR2: SGHTA, FQGNSA. V was clipped by 1 base and J by 4 bases, with 8 bases between them. This CDR3 is built from 14 residues. J is TRBJ1-5 and V is TRBV7-2; no reliable D call. This receptor was taken from a boy between 10 and 17 years old with T-cell large granular lymphocyte leukemia. Some clones in this sample may be carry-over from other donors' samples. Sequencing input: peripheral blood mononuclear cells. The CDR3 here is CASSLVGSNQPQHF. DNA of the CDR3: TGTGCCAGCAGCTTAGTGGGCTCTAATCAGCCCCAGCATTTT. Complete variable domain (other parts from reference TRBV7-2 and TRBJ1-5): GAGVSQSPSNKVTEKGKDVELRCDPISGHTALYWYRQSLGQGLEFLIYFQGNSAPDKSGLPSDRFSAERTGGSVSTLTIQRTQQEDSAVYLCASSLVGSNQPQHFGDGTRLSIL.